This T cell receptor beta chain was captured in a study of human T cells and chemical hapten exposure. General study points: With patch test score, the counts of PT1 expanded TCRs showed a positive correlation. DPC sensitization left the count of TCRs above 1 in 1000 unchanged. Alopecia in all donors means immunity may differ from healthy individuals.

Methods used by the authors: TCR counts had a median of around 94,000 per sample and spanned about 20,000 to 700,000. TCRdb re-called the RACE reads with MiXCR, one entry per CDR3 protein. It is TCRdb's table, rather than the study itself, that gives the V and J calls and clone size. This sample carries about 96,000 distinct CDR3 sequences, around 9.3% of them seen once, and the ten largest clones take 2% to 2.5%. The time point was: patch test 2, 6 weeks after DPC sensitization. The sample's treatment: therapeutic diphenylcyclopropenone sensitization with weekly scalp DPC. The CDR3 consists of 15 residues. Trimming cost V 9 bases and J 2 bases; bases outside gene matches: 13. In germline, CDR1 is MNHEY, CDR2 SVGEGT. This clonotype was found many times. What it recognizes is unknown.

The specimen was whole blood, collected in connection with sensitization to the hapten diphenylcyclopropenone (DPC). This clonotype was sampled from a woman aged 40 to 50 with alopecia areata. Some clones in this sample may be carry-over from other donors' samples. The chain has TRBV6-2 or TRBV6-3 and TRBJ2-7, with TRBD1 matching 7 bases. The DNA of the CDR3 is TGTGCCAGTCGAATCTTACAGGGGATACCCTACGAGCAGTACTTC. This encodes CASRILQGIPYEQYF.